The entry that follows covers one TCR beta chain sequence. Researchers took RNA transcripts and amplified the TCR beta CDR3 regions from them. The primer set for the first-round RT-PCR of the TCR CDR3 was HTBI. TCRdb used MiXCR to reprocess the multiplex PCR reads, holding one entry per CDR3 protein. Of 370,000 or so distinct CDR3 sequences listed, approximately 25% were seen once; the top ten hold less than 85%. These data belong to a study of T cells in Graves' hyperthyroidism and ophthalmopathy. Those with hyperthyroidism were 18 to 65 years old, newly diagnosed, and ill for under 2 months. Each diagnosis was grounded in clinical symptoms, serum thyroxine and TRAb, thyroid ultrasound, and orbital computed tomography. PBMCs stemmed from 8.5 to 10 ml fresh peripheral blood. The sequence came from a man aged 45 to 65 with Graves' hyperthyroidism. Sample: blood.

CDR3 coding DNA: TGTGCCACCAGTGAGGAGCTTGATACGCAGTATTTT. This codes for CATSEELDTQYF. This chain links TRBV24-1 with TRBJ2-3; unclear D gene. The CDR3 length is 12 residues. Germline assignment: CDR1 KGHDR and CDR2 SFDVKD. V lost 4 bases and J lost 6, with 7 bases in between.